In this sample, the clone carrying this T cell receptor (beta chain) turned up once. This sample is part of a study of shared clonotypes between healthy human individuals. Profiled with immunoSEQ multiplex PCR; TCRdb holds only in-frame clones, not every one. The repertoire holds roughly 570,000 clones, with 95% to 98% as singletons. The naive CD8 fraction comprised CD45RO-negative cells positively selected for CCR7 and excluded terminally differentiated effector memory CD45RA+ cells. CDR1 SGHAT and CDR2 FQDESV come from the germline V gene (reference sequence). V was shortened by 5 bases and J by 10 bases, with 13 bases between the two germline ends. This CDR3 spans 12 amino acids.

The chain employs TRBV11-1 and TRBJ2-3, with D perhaps TRBD1 (6 bases). This sequence was found in a man aged 30-40 years in good health. The sample comprised naive CD8+ T cells sorted from blood. CDR3 sequence (DNA): TGTGCCAGCAGCCGGACAGTGAAGGCGCAGTATTTT. Its translation is CASSRTVKAQYF.